Following are 20 T cell receptor beta chains from one sample sequenced in a study of cytomegalovirus exposure and HLA in healthy donors. Primers included in the PCR were 60 Vbeta and 13 Jbeta primers. The data were produced by immunoSEQ multiplex PCR, yet TCRdb's version contains in-frame clones alone and is incomplete. The table lists some 180,000 clones, 76% of them singletons. Sequences were obtained from PBMCs. These receptors came from a woman in her twenties or thirties in good health and CMV-seropositive.

The genes are TRBV7-9 and TRBJ2-3; the D is unclear. V was shortened by 1 base and J by 1 base, with 6 bases between the two germline ends. This CDR3 comprises 14 residues. Germline assignment: CDR1 SEHNR and CDR2 FQNEAQ (reference sequence). Here the CDR3 reads CASSLDIRTDTQYF. The CDR3 DNA reads TGTGCCAGCAGCTTAGATATTCGCACAGATACGCAGTATTTT.

On this clone: A junction boundary mismatches the germline segment, possibly from a read error. The same CDR3 is also encoded by other DNA sequences in this sample. The chain recombines TRBV4-2 with TRBJ2-7, with D possibly being TRBD2 (6 bases). CDR1 and CDR2 (germline): LGHNA, YNFKEQ. CDR3 length: 16 amino acids. The CDR3 DNA is TGTGCCAGCAGTCAAGATCAAGGTGGAGGGGCCTACGAGCAGTACTTC. Translated: CASSQDQGGGAYEQYF.

This clone was seen a few times. V gene TRBV2 combines with J gene TRBJ2-7, with TRBD1 as a possible D gene (5 bases). Germline V gene data show CDR1 as SNHLY and CDR2 as FYNNEI. The CDR3 sequence is 11 residues long. V lost 5 bases and J 10 bases, leaving 12 bases between the germline ends. The CDR3 nucleotides read TGTGCCAGCAGTTTGCAGGGAACCCAGTACTTC. The encoded protein is CASSLQGTQYF.

The chain has TRBV13 and TRBJ1-2, with TRBD1 as a possible D gene (6 bases). V was clipped by 6 bases and J by 3 bases, with 11 bases between them. The CDR3 sequence is 13 residues long. Germline V gene data show CDR1 as PRHDT and CDR2 as FYEKMQ (reference sequence). Written as DNA, the CDR3 is TGTGCCAGCAGTTCTGGGACACACTATGGCTACACCTTC. Translation: CASSSGTHYGYTF.

V is TRBV19 and J is TRBJ2-1, with TRBD2 identical over 9 bases. CDR1 LNHDA and CDR2 SQIVND come from the germline V gene (reference sequence). CDR3 size: 15 residues. V lost 1 base and J lost 5; bases outside the gene matches: 3. This CDR3 reads CASSIGAGGHNEQFF. DNA of the CDR3: TGTGCCAGTAGTATAGGAGCGGGGGGTCACAATGAGCAGTTCTTC.

The chain joins TRBV27 to TRBJ2-7, with 9 bases identical to TRBD1. After removal of 5 bases from V and 7 bases from J, the junction contained 3 bases not matched to a gene. CDR3 length: 12 amino acids. Germline CDR1 is MNHEY and CDR2 is SMNVEV (reference sequence). The CDR3 nucleotides are TGTGCCAGCAGTCCGACAGGGGGAGAGCAGTACTTC. Its translation is CASSPTGGEQYF.

The chain recombines TRBV6-4 with TRBJ2-7; 12 bases agree with TRBD1. This CDR3 region has 19 residues. With 10 bases clipped from V and 4 bases from J, the junction kept 23 bases outside the gene matches. CDR1 and CDR2 (germline): MRHNA, SNTAGT. CDR3: CATPITAGQGAFSLYEQYF. CDR3 coding DNA: TGTGCCACGCCTATCACCGCGGGACAGGGGGCGTTCTCCCTATACGAGCAGTACTTC.

The rearrangement links TRBV19 to TRBJ2-2, with 13 positions matching TRBD2. There are 15 residues in the CDR3. Losses at the gene ends were 4 bases for V and 5 bases for J; bases not matched to a gene: 1. Germline CDR1 LNHDA, CDR2 SQIVND (reference sequence). Here the CDR3 DNA reads TGTGCCAGTAGTACGGGACTAGCGGGGACCGGGGAGCTGTTTTTT. Protein: CASSTGLAGTGELFF.

This clone turned up a few times. The V call is TRBV7-2, the J call TRBJ2-1, with TRBD2 identical over 8 bases. The CDR3 is made up of 15 amino acids. CDR1 is SGHTA and CDR2 is FQGNSA in the germline V gene. J was trimmed by 2 bases and V by 8 bases; bases with no gene match: 8. This CDR3 is CASRRAGGPYNEQFF. The CDR3 nucleotides are TGTGCCAGCCGTAGGGCGGGGGGCCCCTACAATGAGCAGTTCTTC.

The chain uses TRBV25-1 and TRBJ2-3; 8 bases match TRBD2. The length of the CDR3 is 16 residues. Germline CDR1 reads MGHDK; CDR2 reads SYGVNS. J lost 6 bases, V lost 8 bases, and 16 bases had no gene match. DNA for the CDR3: TGTGCCAGCTCTCGTTCCAGCGGGGGCCCGAGGGATACGCAGTATTTT. Its protein is CASSRSSGGPRDTQYF.

This chain links TRBV5-1 with TRBJ2-1, with 13 positions matching TRBD2. The CDR3 covers 20 residues. V lost 1 base and J lost 0; bases outside the gene matches: 10. CDR1 and CDR2 from the germline V gene are SGHRS and YFSETQ. The CDR3 DNA is TGCGCCAGCAGCTTGAATGTAGGACTAGCGGGGGCCCGCTCCTACAATGAGCAGTTCTTC. It codes for CASSLNVGLAGARSYNEQFF.

This clone was observed a single time. The chain has TRBV18 and TRBJ1-6; 7 nucleotides agree with TRBD1. The CDR3 spans 16 residues. Trimming at V came to 3 bases and at J to 7 bases, leaving 9 bases not matched to a gene. Looked up from germline, CDR1 is KGHSH and CDR2 is LQKENI. The CDR3 loop is CASSPIQGGRNSPLHF. CDR3 DNA: TGTGCCAGCTCACCTATTCAAGGGGGCAGGAATTCACCCCTCCACTTT.

CDR3 nucleotides: TGCGCCAGCAGCCAAGATCCGGACAGGGGCAATCAGCCCCAGCATTTT. Residues: CASSQDPDRGNQPQHF. The chain recombines TRBV4-1 with TRBJ1-5; 8 bases are shared with TRBD1. The V gene's germline CDR1 is MGHRA and CDR2 YSYEKL. The V segment lost 0 bases and the J segment 2 bases; nucleotides outside the gene matches: 3. This CDR3 has 16 residues.

The chain employs TRBV7-2 and TRBJ2-7; 8 bases fit TRBD1. V was pared by 4 bases and J by 5 bases, with 7 bases of the junction left unmatched. The CDR3 contains 14 residues. The germline V gene has CDR1 SGHTA and CDR2 FQGNSA. The CDR3 protein is CASSSAGQGHEQYF. DNA for the CDR3: TGTGCCAGCAGCTCAGCCGGACAGGGCCACGAGCAGTACTTC. The full variable domain, in which reference TRBV7-2 and TRBJ2-7 provide the parts outside the CDR3, is GAGVSQSPSNKVTEKGKDVELRCDPISGHTALYWYRQSLGQGLEFLIYFQGNSAPDKSGLPSDRFSAERTGGSVSTLTIQRTQQEDSAVYLCASSSAGQGHEQYFGPGTRLTVT.

The chain is built from TRBV6-6 and TRBJ1-5, with a possible D match to TRBD1 (6 bases). CDR1 MNHNY and CDR2 SVGAGI come from the germline V gene (reference sequence). The CDR3 totals 16 residues. V was trimmed by 2 bases and J by 5 bases, leaving 16 bases between them. The CDR3 DNA follows: TGTGCCAGCAGTTACGGCAGGCAGGGGTTGGATCAGCCCCAGCATTTT. Its translation: CASSYGRQGLDQPQHF.

The CDR3 here is CASRTGFHQPQHF. CDR3 DNA: TGTGCCAGCAGGACAGGGTTCCACCAGCCCCAGCATTTT. The chain uses TRBV6-5 and TRBJ1-5, with TRBD1 matching 7 bases. The CDR3 is made up of 13 amino acids. The germline V gene has CDR1 MNHEY and CDR2 SVGAGI. V lost 6 bases to trimming and J lost 7 bases; unmatched junction nucleotides: 6.

This clone was picked up one time. The chain couples TRBV4-3 to TRBJ2-7, with D possibly matching TRBD2 (6 bases). There are 14 residues in the CDR3. V was clipped by 4 bases and J by 5 bases, with 15 bases between them. CDR1 is LGHNA, CDR2 YSLEER, per germline. CDR3 loop: CASSREPGAHEQYF. Written as DNA, the CDR3 is TGCGCCAGCAGCCGTGAACCGGGAGCCCACGAGCAGTACTTC.

The chain uses TRBV19 and TRBJ2-7, with D tentatively TRBD2 (7 bases). Germline CDR1 reads LNHDA; CDR2 reads SQIVND (reference sequence). The CDR3 totals 12 residues. Trimming stripped 6 bases from V and 7 bases from J, with 13 bases between. CDR3 loop: CASSREGGEQYF. The DNA of the CDR3 is TGTGCCAGTAGCAGGGAGGGGGGAGAGCAGTACTTC.

With regard to this clone: Other nucleotide sequences from this sample produce the same CDR3. The V call is TRBV7-7, the J call TRBJ2-5, with 9 bases matching TRBD1. Germline CDR1 SSHAT, CDR2 FNYEAQ (reference sequence). With 5 bases clipped from V and 11 bases from J, the junction kept 9 bases outside the gene matches. This CDR3 region has 13 residues. CDR3 amino acids: CASSPGQGGTQYF. CDR3 DNA: TGTGCCAGCAGCCCGGGACAGGGAGGGACTCAGTACTTC.

This clone was recorded once. The chain has TRBV6-1 and TRBJ1-1; TRBD1 might be the D (6 bases). This CDR3 has 13 amino acids. Trimming took 6 bases from V and 7 from J, leaving 15 bases between them. CDR1 and CDR2 (germline): MNHNS, SASEGT. CDR3 sequence (DNA): TGTGCCAGCAGGGCTACAGGGACCGGTGAAGCTTTCTTT. Protein sequence: CASRATGTGEAFF.